The entry below gives a single TCR beta chain sequence along with its context. Antigen: not known. Other DNA sequences from this sample encode an identical CDR3 as well. The CDR3 is 14 residues long. The ends were cut back, 0 bases at V and 5 bases at J, with 10 bases in the middle. Germline-derived CDR1 and CDR2 are LGHNA and YSLEER. This specimen belongs to a study of cytomegalovirus exposure and HLA in healthy donors. Findings and caveats of the study: In the analysis, some V segments, TRBV6-2 and TRBV6-3 included, were excluded as indistinguishable. Sequencing likely produced, as an artifact, a cluster of highly shared sequence variants.

Vbeta (60) and Jbeta (13) primers were used in the PCR. The data were produced by immunoSEQ multiplex PCR, yet TCRdb's version contains in-frame clones alone and is incomplete. The sample yields about 170,000 clones, approximately 59% seen once. The chain uses TRBV4-3 and TRBJ1-2; tentatively, D is TRBD1 (5 bases). The source material was PBMCs. This receptor was obtained from a man in his forties in good health and CMV-seronegative. For the CDR3, the DNA is TGCGCCAGCAGCCAAGATCGGGAGGGGTATGGCTACACCTTC. It is translated as CASSQDREGYGYTF.